This TCR beta chain was profiled in a study of blood T cell repertoires in COVID-19. Study-level background: There were acute and convalescent COVID-19 samples, and they came from the United States, Italy and Spain.

The assay was immunoSEQ multiplex PCR, and TCRdb's table has in-frame clones only and misses some. The data contain approximately 300,000 clones, around 86% of them singletons. CDR3 size: 15 residues. CDR1 is LNHDA and CDR2 is SQIVND in the germline V gene (reference sequence). The V gene lost 6 bases and the J gene lost 5 bases, with 16 bases spanning the gap. The J gene is TRBJ2-2, the V gene TRBV19, with D perhaps matching TRBD1 (8 bases). Specimen: PBMCs or T cells enriched from blood (not recorded which). The TCR comes from a man between 60 and 75 years old who had recovered from COVID-19. The CDR3 spells CASSVGQGGTGELFF. In DNA form, the CDR3 reads TGTGCCAGTAGCGTAGGACAGGGAGGGACCGGGGAGCTGTTTTTT.